The 24 T cell receptor beta chains reported below all come from one sample, sequenced in a study of read filtering for tumor transcriptome and immune sequencing. From roughly 390 ng of RNA, a library with molecular barcoded alpha/delta and beta/gamma adaptors was made. TCRdb used MiXCR to reprocess the reads, holding one entry per CDR3 protein. Found here are roughly 130,000 distinct CDR3 sequences, 10% to 15% of them singletons; the top ten hold about 10%. The sequencing sample was made of a population of CD138-negative cells sorted from bone marrow. All receptors derive from a donor over 35 with multiple myeloma.

This clonotype has a count of ten or more. This chain connects TRBV29-1 to TRBJ1-4, with 7 positions matching TRBD1. Germline-derived CDR1 and CDR2 are SQVTM and ANQGSEA. The CDR3 spans 15 residues. J lost 11 bases, V lost 6 bases, and 18 bases had no gene match. The CDR3 DNA is TGCAGCGTCTTCCTCCGACAGGGTGGGACGCGTAAACTGTTTTTT. It is translated as CSVFLRQGGTRKLFF. The full variable domain, completed using reference TRBV29-1 and TRBJ1-4, is SAVISQKPSRDICQRGTSLTIQCQVDSQVTMMFWYRQQPGQSLTLIATANQGSEATYESGFVIDKFPISRPNLTFSTLTVSNMSPEDSSIYLCSVFLRQGGTRKLFFGSGTQLSVL.

This clonotype came up a few times. A much larger clone is a single base away; this may be a read error. No conserved phenylalanine or tryptophan is present at the end of the CDR3, so a read error is the likely explanation. The chain joins TRBV7-9 to TRBJ1-1; no clear D. Trimming stripped 3 bases from V and 11 bases from J, with 13 bases between. Germline assignment: CDR1 SEHNR and CDR2 FQNEAQ (reference sequence). This CDR3 comprises 12 residues. The CDR3 nucleotides read TGTGCCAGCAGCTTTCGGCCCGACGTGGCTTTCCTT. It specifies CASSFRPDVAFL.

This clonotype was seen repeatedly, ten times or more. This rearrangement joins TRBV28 to TRBJ2-6; no firm D call. The CDR3 loop spans 13 amino acids. Germline CDR1 reads MDHEN; CDR2 reads SYDVKM. Trimming removed 2 bases from V and 3 bases from J, with 2 bases in between. In DNA, the CDR3 is TGTGCCAGCAGTTTAAATGGGGCCAACGTCCTGACTTTC. This sequence encodes CASSLNGANVLTF.

Note on this clonotype: Compared with germline, one end of the junction differs, possibly owing to a read error. The chain employs TRBV5-5 and TRBJ1-2; tentatively, D is TRBD1 (6 bases). This CDR3 is 15 amino acids long. Germline CDR1 and CDR2: SGHKS and YYEKEE (reference sequence). The CDR3 spells CVSSLYGGAPNGYTF. The CDR3 nucleotides read TGTGTCAGCAGCTTGTACGGGGGCGCCCCTAACGGCTACACCTTC.

This clonotype was detected many times. This chain connects TRBV28 to TRBJ2-3; D call uncertain. Trimming shortened V by 8 bases and J by 0 bases, and 9 bases separated the two germline ends. The CDR3 runs 13 residues. CDR1 MDHEN and CDR2 SYDVKM come from the germline V gene. Here the CDR3 reads CASLSGSTDTQYF. The CDR3 DNA is TGTGCCAGCCTCTCAGGAAGCACAGATACGCAGTATTTT.

This clonotype was observed at least ten times. The rearrangement uses TRBV7-2 and TRBJ2-7; D uncertain. Trimming took 4 bases from V and 2 from J, leaving 12 bases between them. Per germline, CDR1 SGHTA and CDR2 FQGNSA. The CDR3 runs to 14 residues. The CDR3 region is CASSSGRLTYEQYF. For the CDR3, the DNA is TGTGCCAGCAGCTCCGGACGCCTCACCTACGAGCAGTACTTC.

This clonotype was detected ten times or more. One end of the junction does not line up with germline, which may come from a read error. V gene TRBV7-7 combines with J gene TRBJ2-1; tentative D call: TRBD1 (5 bases). Germline V lookup: CDR1 SSHAT, CDR2 FNYEAQ (reference sequence). The CDR3 loop spans 16 amino acids. CDR3 protein: CASSLSPSGQGHEQFF. CDR3 nucleotides: TGTGCTAGCAGCTTATCCCCCTCCGGGCAGGGCCATGAGCAGTTCTTC. The variable domain in full, completed from reference TRBV7-7 and TRBJ2-1, reads GAGVSQSPRYKVTKRGQDVTLRCDPISSHATLYWYQQALGQGPEFLTYFNYEAQPDKSGLPSDRFSAERPEGSISTLTIQRTEQRDSAMYRCASSLSPSGQGHEQFFGPGTRLTVL.

This clonotype was recorded many times. The CDR3, as DNA: TGTGCCAGCAGTTACTCGCCGACAGGGTCCGGCGAGCAGTACTTC. Translation: CASSYSPTGSGEQYF. J is TRBJ2-7 and V is TRBV6-5; TRBD1 matches 7 bases. The CDR3 runs 15 residues. V dropped 0 bases and J dropped 6; count of bases not matched to a gene: 8. Germline V lookup: CDR1 MNHEY, CDR2 SVGAGI.

Details on this clonotype: A much larger clone differs from this one at a single base, so this may be a read error. This chain connects TRBV29-1 to TRBJ1-1, with 8 bases fitting TRBD1. Germline V CDR1 and CDR2: SQVTM, ANQGSEA. The CDR3 covers 13 residues. The CDR3 loop is CSVNRGMNTGAFF. CDR3 bases: TGCAGCGTGAACAGGGGGATGAACACTGGAGCTTTCTTT.

The chain joins TRBV3-1 to TRBJ2-5; D unclear. Germline V gene data show CDR1 as LGHDT and CDR2 as YNNKEL (reference sequence). The CDR3 covers 14 residues. V shed 4 bases and J shed 4 bases, with 13 bases lying between them. In DNA form, the CDR3 reads TGTGCCAGCAGCCGGCAGCAGGTAGGAGAGACCCAGTACTTC. Translating it yields CASSRQQVGETQYF.

At least ten counts were recorded for this clonotype. The chain combines TRBV18 with TRBJ2-1, with D possibly TRBD2 on 6 matching bases. V lost 5 bases to trimming and J lost 8 bases, with 19 bases between them. Per germline, CDR1 KGHSH and CDR2 LQKENI. This CDR3 contains 15 residues. DNA of the CDR3: TGTGCCAGCTCAGGGTTCACAGGAGGGCGTGATGAGCAGTTCTTC. Translated: CASSGFTGGRDEQFF.

This clonotype was counted at least ten times. The chain recombines TRBV3-1 with TRBJ1-2; D gene unclear. Between the trimmed V and J ends, which lost 0 bases and 3 bases, there was a span of 14 bases. In germline, CDR1 is LGHDT, CDR2 YNNKEL (reference sequence). The CDR3 is 16 amino acids. CDR3: CASSQDGPPADYGYTF. As DNA, the CDR3 is TGTGCCAGCAGCCAAGATGGTCCCCCCGCGGACTATGGCTACACCTTC.

This clonotype appeared many times. The chain uses TRBV7-3 and TRBJ2-3, with unresolved D. CDR1 is SGHTA, CDR2 FQGTGA, per germline. The V gene lost 0 bases and the J gene lost 6 bases, with 4 bases spanning the gap. This CDR3 contains 12 residues. CDR3 sequence: CASSLTSDTQYF. The DNA of the CDR3 is TGTGCCAGCAGCTTAACGTCGGATACGCAGTATTTT. Full variable domain (rest looked up from reference TRBV7-3 and TRBJ2-3): GAGVSQTPSNKVTEKGKYVELRCDPISGHTALYWYRQSLGQGPEFLIYFQGTGAADDSGLPNDRFFAVRPEGSVSTLKIQRTERGDSAVYLCASSLTSDTQYFGPGTRLTVL.

In its sample, this clonotype was seen many times. The chain uses TRBV11-2 and TRBJ2-3; D is tentatively TRBD1 or TRBD2 (6 bases each). This CDR3 is 16 amino acids long. The germline V gene has CDR1 SGHAT and CDR2 FQNNGV. The V end was cut by 1 base, the J end by 2 bases, with 13 bases between. The CDR3 coding sequence is TGTGCCAGCAGCTTAGTAAAGGGGGGTGACACAGATACGCAGTATTTT. Translation gives CASSLVKGGDTDTQYF.

This clonotype was recorded a few times. A single base separates this from a much larger clone, so it may be a read error. This chain connects TRBV29-1 to TRBJ2-3, with D maybe TRBD1 (5 bases). The CDR3 loop spans 12 amino acids. In germline, CDR1 is SQVTM, CDR2 ANQGSEA. This CDR3 is CGVESQGDTQYF. As DNA, the CDR3 is TGCGGCGTTGAAAGCCAGGGAGATACGCAGTATTTT.

This clonotype was seen repeatedly, ten times or more. The chain is built from TRBV5-1 and TRBJ2-7; D uncertain. The CDR3 spans 13 residues. With 5 bases removed from V and 2 bases from J, the gap between germline ends came to 11 bases. CDR1 is SGHRS, CDR2 YFSETQ, per germline. This CDR3 is CASRSASTYEQYF. CDR3 in DNA: TGCGCCAGCAGGTCAGCCAGCACCTACGAGCAGTACTTC.

This clonotype was recorded at least ten times. The genes are TRBV28 and TRBJ2-7; D is possibly TRBD1 (5 bases). V was shortened by 5 bases and J by 5 bases, with 16 bases between the two germline ends. Germline CDR1 MDHEN, CDR2 SYDVKM. This CDR3 is 14 amino acids long. In DNA, the CDR3 is TGTGCCAGCAGTACTCAACAGGTTCTCCACGAGCAGTACTTC. Its protein is CASSTQQVLHEQYF. Combining the CDR3 with reference TRBV28 and TRBJ2-7 gives the whole variable domain DVKVTQSSRYLVKRTGEKVFLECVQDMDHENMFWYRQDPGLGLRLIYFSYDVKMKEKGDIPEGYSVSREKKERFSLILESASTNQTSMYLCASSTQQVLHEQYFGPGTRLTVT.

The rearrangement uses TRBV5-1 and TRBJ2-5; D is undetermined. The V gene's germline CDR1 is SGHRS and CDR2 YFSETQ. The CDR3 consists of 13 residues. V was shortened by 2 bases and J by 3 bases, with 8 bases between the two germline ends. CDR3: CASSFQVEETQYF. CDR3 DNA: TGCGCCAGCAGCTTTCAGGTTGAAGAGACCCAGTACTTC.

This clonotype was picked up many times. This chain connects TRBV29-1 to TRBJ2-1; TRBD2 might be the D (6 bases). The CDR3 is 12 amino acids. Trimming took off 3 bases at V and 8 bases at J, with 11 bases between the two ends. CDR1 is SQVTM and CDR2 is ANQGSEA in the germline V gene. As DNA, the CDR3 is TGCAGCGTTGACGGGAGAACCCATGAGCAGTTCTTC. Residues: CSVDGRTHEQFF.

This clonotype was detected only a few times. This chain joins TRBV12-3 or TRBV12-4 and TRBJ2-1; 7 positions match TRBD2. This CDR3 comprises 12 residues. V was clipped by 8 bases and J by 7 bases; unmatched bases: 5. CDR3 nucleotides: TGTGCCAGCGGGGAGGGCTGGAATGAGCAGTTCTTC. Its protein is CASGEGWNEQFF.

The table lists this clonotype with a few counts. CDR3 nucleotides: TGTGCCAGTAGGAATCCACACAGGGGGAGTCAGCCCCAGCATTTT. Its protein is CASRNPHRGSQPQHF. The chain is built from TRBV19 and TRBJ1-5; TRBD1 agrees at 8 bases. Germline lookup yields CDR1 LNHDA and CDR2 SQIVND (reference sequence). After removal of 6 bases from V and 6 bases from J, the junction contained 10 bases not matched to a gene. The CDR3 is 15 amino acids.

The table lists this clonotype with many counts. J is TRBJ2-3 and V is TRBV7-9; 7 nucleotides match TRBD1. The V and J ends lost 3 bases and 1 base, in that order; junction bases with no gene match: 4. The CDR3 is made up of 15 amino acids. CDR1 is SEHNR and CDR2 is FQNEAQ in the germline V gene (reference sequence). Here the CDR3 reads CASSLTGLRTDTQYF. The DNA of the CDR3 is TGTGCCAGCAGCTTGACAGGGCTTCGCACAGATACGCAGTATTTT.

J is TRBJ1-1 and V is TRBV11-2; maybe TRBD1 (6 bases). Germline lookup yields CDR1 SGHAT and CDR2 FQNNGV. This CDR3 has 15 residues. V dropped 2 bases and J dropped 1 base, with 11 bases sitting between them. The CDR3 DNA reads TGTGCCAGCAGCTTAAAAGGGGGGTGGAACACTGAAGCTTTCTTT. Its translation is CASSLKGGWNTEAFF.

Worth noting for this clonotype: One base away lies a much larger clone, so this may be a sequencing read error. This sequence joins TRBV5-1 and TRBJ2-2; D is unclear. The CDR3 has 14 residues. CDR1 SGHRS and CDR2 YFSETQ come from the germline V gene. Between the trimmed V and J ends, which lost 6 bases and 6 bases, there was a span of 15 bases. The DNA of the CDR3 is TGCGCCAGCAACTTATCCGGAGATTCCGGGGAGCTGTTTTTT. Its translation: CASNLSGDSGELFF.